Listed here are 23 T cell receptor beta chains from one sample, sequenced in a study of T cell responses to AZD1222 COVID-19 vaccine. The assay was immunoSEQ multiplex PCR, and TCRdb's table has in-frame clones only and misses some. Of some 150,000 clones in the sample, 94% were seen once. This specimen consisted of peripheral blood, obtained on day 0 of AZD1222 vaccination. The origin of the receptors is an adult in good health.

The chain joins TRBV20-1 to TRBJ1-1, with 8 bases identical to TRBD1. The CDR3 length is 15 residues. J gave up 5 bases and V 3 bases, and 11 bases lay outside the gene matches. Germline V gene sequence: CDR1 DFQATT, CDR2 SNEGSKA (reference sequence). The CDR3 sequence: CSASEGRGPSTEAFF. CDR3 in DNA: TGCAGTGCTAGTGAGGGCAGGGGGCCGAGTACTGAAGCTTTCTTT.

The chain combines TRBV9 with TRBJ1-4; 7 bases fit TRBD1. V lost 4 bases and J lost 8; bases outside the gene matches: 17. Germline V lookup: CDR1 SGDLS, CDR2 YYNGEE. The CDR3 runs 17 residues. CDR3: CASSRATLGGANEKLFF. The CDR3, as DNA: TGTGCCAGCAGCCGTGCTACATTAGGGGGCGCGAACGAAAAACTGTTTTTT.

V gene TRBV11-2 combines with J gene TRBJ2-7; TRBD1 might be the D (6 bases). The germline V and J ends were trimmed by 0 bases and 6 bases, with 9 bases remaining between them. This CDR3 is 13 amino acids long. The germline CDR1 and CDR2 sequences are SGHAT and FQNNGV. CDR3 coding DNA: TGTGCCAGCAGCTTAGATTGGGGGCTCGAGCAGTACGTC. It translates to CASSLDWGLEQYV.

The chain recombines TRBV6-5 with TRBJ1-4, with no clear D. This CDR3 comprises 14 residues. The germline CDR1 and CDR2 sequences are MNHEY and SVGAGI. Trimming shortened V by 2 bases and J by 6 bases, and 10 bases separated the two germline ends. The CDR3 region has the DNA TGTGCCAGCAGTTACGCCTTGGAGTATGAAAAACTGTTTTTT. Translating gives CASSYALEYEKLFF.

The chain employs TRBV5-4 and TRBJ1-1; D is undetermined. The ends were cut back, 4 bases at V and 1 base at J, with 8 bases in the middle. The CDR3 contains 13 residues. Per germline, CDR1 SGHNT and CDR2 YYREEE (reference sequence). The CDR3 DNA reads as TGTGCCAGCAGCCCAAGATGGAACACTGAAGCTTTCTTT. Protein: CASSPRWNTEAFF.

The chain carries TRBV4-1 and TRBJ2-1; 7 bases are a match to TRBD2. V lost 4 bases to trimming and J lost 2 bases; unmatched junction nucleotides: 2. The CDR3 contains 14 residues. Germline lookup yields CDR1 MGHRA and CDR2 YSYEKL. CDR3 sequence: CASSPGTTYNEQFF. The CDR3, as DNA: TGCGCCAGCAGCCCGGGGACTACCTACAATGAGCAGTTCTTC.

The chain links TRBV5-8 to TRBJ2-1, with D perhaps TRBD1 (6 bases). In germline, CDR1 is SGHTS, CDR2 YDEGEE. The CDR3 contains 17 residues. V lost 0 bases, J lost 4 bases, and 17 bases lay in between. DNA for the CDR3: TGTGCCAGCAGCTTGGCCTTAACGGGGACAACTTACAATGAGCAGTTCTTC. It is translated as CASSLALTGTTYNEQFF.

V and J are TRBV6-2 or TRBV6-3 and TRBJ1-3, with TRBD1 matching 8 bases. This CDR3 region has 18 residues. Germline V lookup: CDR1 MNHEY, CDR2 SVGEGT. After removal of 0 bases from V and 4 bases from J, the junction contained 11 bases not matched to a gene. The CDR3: CASSYSPRTGITGNTIYF. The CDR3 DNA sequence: TGTGCCAGCAGTTACTCGCCTCGGACAGGGATAACAGGAAACACCATATATTTT.

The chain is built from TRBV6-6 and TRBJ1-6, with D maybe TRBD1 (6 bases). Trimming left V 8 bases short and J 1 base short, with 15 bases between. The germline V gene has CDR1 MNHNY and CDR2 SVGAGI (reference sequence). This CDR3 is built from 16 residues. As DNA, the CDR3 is TGTGCCAGCCAGAGGGGACAACTTTCCTATAATTCACCCCTCCACTTT. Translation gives CASQRGQLSYNSPLHF.

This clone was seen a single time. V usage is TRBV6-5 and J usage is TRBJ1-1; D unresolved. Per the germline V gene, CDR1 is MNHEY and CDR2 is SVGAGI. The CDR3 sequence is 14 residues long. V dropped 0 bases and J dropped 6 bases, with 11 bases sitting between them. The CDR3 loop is CASSYSLGRAEAFF. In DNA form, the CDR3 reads TGTGCCAGCAGTTACTCGCTGGGGAGGGCTGAAGCTTTCTTT.

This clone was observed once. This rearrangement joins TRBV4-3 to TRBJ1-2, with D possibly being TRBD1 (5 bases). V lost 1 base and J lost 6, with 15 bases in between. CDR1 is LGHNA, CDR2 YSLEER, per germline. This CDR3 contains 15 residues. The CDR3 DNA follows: TGCGCCAGCAGCCAAGTTCTGGGGGAGACTGATGGCTACACCTTC. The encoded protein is CASSQVLGETDGYTF.

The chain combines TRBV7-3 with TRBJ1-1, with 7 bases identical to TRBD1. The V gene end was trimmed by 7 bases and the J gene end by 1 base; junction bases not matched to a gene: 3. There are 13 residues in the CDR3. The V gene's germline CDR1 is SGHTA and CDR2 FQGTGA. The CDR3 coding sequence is TGTGCCAGCAAAGAGGGGGCGAACACTGAAGCTTTCTTT. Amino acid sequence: CASKEGANTEAFF.

DNA for the CDR3: TGTGCCAGCAGCTCGCGGGACAGGGACGCAAGAAACACCATATATTTT. Amino acid sequence: CASSSRDRDARNTIYF. This chain joins TRBV7-9 and TRBJ1-3; the match to TRBD1 covers 9 bases. The CDR3 covers 16 residues. V trimming: 4 bases; J trimming: 5 bases; junction bases outside the gene matches: 9. Germline CDR1 and CDR2: SEHNR and FQNEAQ (reference sequence).

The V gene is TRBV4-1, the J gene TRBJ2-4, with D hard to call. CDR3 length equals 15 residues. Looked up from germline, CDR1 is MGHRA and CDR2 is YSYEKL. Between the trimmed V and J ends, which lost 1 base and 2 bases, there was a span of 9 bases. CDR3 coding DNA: TGCGCCAGCAGCCAAGTAGGATTAACCAAAAACATTCAGTACTTC. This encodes CASSQVGLTKNIQYF.

The CDR3 sequence is CASSLTGSSYNEQFF. The CDR3 DNA follows: TGTGCCAGCAGTTTAACTGGTAGCTCCTACAATGAGCAGTTCTTC. J is TRBJ2-1 and V is TRBV27, with D unresolved. This CDR3 is built from 15 residues. Trimming stripped 2 bases from V and 0 bases from J, with 8 bases between. CDR1 is MNHEY and CDR2 is SMNVEV in the germline V gene (reference sequence).

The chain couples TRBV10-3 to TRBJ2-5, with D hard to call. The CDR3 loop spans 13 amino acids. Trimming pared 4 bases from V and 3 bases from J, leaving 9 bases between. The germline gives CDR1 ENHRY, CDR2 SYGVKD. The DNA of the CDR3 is TGTGCCATCAGTGTTACAGTAAAAGAGACCCAGTACTTC. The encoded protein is CAISVTVKETQYF.

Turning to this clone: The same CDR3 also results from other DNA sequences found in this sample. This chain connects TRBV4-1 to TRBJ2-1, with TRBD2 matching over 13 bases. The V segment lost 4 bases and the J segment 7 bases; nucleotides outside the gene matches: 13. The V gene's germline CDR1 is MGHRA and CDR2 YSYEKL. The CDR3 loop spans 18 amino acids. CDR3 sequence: CASSRPLAGGLGFNEQFF. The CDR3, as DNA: TGCGCCAGCAGCCGACCACTAGCGGGGGGGCTCGGTTTTAATGAGCAGTTCTTC.

This CDR3 reads CASSGGQGAGELFF. The CDR3 nucleotides read TGTGCCAGCAGTGGCGGACAGGGGGCCGGGGAGCTGTTTTTT. The chain has TRBV6-4 and TRBJ2-2, with 10 bases that match TRBD1. V shed 4 bases and J 6 bases; nucleotides not matched to a gene: 2. Germline lookup yields CDR1 MRHNA and CDR2 SNTAGT. There are 14 residues in the CDR3.

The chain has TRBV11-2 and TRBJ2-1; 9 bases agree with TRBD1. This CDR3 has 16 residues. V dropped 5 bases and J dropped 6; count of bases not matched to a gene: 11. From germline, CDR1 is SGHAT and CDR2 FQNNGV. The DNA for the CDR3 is TGTGCCAGCAGCCTCGCCGGGACAGGGCTTCGCAATGAGCAGTTCTTC. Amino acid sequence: CASSLAGTGLRNEQFF.

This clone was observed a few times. The CDR3 region is CASSTEDRLNTGELFF. The CDR3 DNA is TGCGCCAGCAGCACCGAGGACAGATTGAACACCGGGGAGCTGTTTTTT. The rearrangement links TRBV5-1 to TRBJ2-2, with D possibly being TRBD1 (6 bases). Germline-derived CDR1 and CDR2 are SGHRS and YFSETQ. The length of the CDR3 is 16 residues. V lost 4 bases and J 1 base, leaving 14 bases between the germline ends.

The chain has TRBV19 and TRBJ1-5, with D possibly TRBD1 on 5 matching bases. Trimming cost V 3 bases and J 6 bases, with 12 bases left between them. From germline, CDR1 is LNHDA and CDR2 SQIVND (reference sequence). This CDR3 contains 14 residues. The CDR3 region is CASSIVGGGQPQHF. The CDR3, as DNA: TGTGCCAGTAGTATTGTTGGGGGAGGTCAGCCCCAGCATTTT.

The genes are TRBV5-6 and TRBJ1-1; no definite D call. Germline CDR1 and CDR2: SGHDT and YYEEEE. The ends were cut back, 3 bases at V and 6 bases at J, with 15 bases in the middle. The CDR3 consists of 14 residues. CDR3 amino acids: CASSSLNSWAEAFF. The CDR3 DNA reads TGTGCCAGCAGCTCTCTGAATTCTTGGGCTGAAGCTTTCTTT.

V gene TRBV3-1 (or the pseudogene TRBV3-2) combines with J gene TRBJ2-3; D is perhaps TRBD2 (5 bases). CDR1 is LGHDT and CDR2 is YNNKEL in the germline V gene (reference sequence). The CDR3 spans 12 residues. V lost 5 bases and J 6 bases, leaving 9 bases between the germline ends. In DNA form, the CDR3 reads TGTGCCAGCAGCTACGGGGAGGATACGCAGTATTTT. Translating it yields CASSYGEDTQYF.